Listed here is a single T cell receptor (beta chain). Per the germline V gene, CDR1 is KGHDR and CDR2 is SFDVKD. Trimming stripped 4 bases from V and 4 bases from J, with 9 bases between. The CDR3 totals 13 residues. The sample is drawn from a study of T-cell reconstitution after alpha-beta-depleted transplantation in children. Preparation of the TCRbeta library was carried out with unique molecular identifiers. TCRdb called the PCR reads again in MiXCR, with one record for every CDR3 protein. The sample lists more than 550,000 distinct CDR3 sequences; about 10% were seen once. The specimen comprised PBMCs from the stem cell graft donor, sampled from the stem cell graft. This chain uses TRBV24-1 with TRBJ1-2, with D possibly matching TRBD1 (5 bases). This TCR was sampled from a human donor who donated a stem cell graft to a child with acute myeloid leukemia. CDR3 sequence (DNA): TGTGCCACCAGTGACCCTGACAGCTATGGCTACACCTTC. Amino acid sequence: CATSDPDSYGYTF.